Reported below is one T cell receptor (beta chain). No antigen is known for it. Using its own MiXCR run on the reads, TCRdb lists one record per CDR3 protein. This sample yields around 450,000 distinct CDR3 sequences, of which roughly 30% are seen a single time; approximately 15% belongs to the top ten. This entry comes from a study of T cell repertoires in cytomegalovirus infection. Study summary: CMV infection plus the matching HLA type was flagged by public TCR beta signatures. Notes on the study in general: There were carriers of CMV plus the relevant HLA, and cumulative public TCR beta family frequency identified them. Across the ex vivo response, the dominant clonotypes were HLA-C-restricted CMV-specific TCR beta clonotypes.

Trimming stripped 6 bases from V and 1 base from J, with 16 bases between. Germline CDR1 reads SGHVS; CDR2 reads FNYEAQ. CDR3 length: 15 residues. The sample taken for sequencing was PBMCs. The V gene is TRBV7-6, the J gene TRBJ2-7; perhaps TRBD1 as D (6 bases). This receptor was identified in a human donor in good health (CMV status not recorded). Some clones in this sample may be carry-over from other donors' samples. CDR3 amino acids: CASRPGAGASYEQYF. In DNA, the CDR3 is TGTGCCAGCAGACCAGGGGCAGGGGCGTCCTACGAGCAGTACTTC.